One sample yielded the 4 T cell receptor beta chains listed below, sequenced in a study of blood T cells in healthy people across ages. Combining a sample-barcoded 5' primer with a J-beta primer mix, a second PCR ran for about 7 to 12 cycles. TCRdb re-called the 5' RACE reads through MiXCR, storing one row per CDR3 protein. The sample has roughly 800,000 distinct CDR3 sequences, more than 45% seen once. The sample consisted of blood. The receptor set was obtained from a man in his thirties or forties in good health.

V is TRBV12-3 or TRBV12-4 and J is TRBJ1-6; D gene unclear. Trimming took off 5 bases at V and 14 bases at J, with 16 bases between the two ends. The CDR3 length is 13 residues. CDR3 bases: TGTGCCAGCAGTCAGACTTTCCTTGCGACCCTCCACTTT. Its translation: CASSQTFLATLHF.

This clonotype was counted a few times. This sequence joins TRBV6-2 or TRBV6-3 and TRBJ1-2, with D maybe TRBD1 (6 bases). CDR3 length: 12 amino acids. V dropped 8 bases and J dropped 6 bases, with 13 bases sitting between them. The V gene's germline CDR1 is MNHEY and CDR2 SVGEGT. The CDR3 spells CASGNRAHGYTF. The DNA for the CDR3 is TGTGCCAGCGGGAACAGGGCCCATGGCTACACCTTC.

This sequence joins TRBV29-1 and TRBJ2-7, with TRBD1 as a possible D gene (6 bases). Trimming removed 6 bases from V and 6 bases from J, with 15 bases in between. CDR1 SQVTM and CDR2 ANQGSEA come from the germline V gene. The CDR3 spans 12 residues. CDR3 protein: CSVFRDNCEQYF. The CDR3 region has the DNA TGCAGCGTCTTCCGGGACAACTGCGAGCAGTACTTC.

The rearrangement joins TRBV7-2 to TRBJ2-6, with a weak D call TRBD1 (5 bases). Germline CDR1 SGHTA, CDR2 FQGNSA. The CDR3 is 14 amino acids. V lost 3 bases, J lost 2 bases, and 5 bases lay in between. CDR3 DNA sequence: TGTGCCAGCAGCTTGACAGCTGGGGCCAACGTCCTGACTTTC. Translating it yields CASSLTAGANVLTF.